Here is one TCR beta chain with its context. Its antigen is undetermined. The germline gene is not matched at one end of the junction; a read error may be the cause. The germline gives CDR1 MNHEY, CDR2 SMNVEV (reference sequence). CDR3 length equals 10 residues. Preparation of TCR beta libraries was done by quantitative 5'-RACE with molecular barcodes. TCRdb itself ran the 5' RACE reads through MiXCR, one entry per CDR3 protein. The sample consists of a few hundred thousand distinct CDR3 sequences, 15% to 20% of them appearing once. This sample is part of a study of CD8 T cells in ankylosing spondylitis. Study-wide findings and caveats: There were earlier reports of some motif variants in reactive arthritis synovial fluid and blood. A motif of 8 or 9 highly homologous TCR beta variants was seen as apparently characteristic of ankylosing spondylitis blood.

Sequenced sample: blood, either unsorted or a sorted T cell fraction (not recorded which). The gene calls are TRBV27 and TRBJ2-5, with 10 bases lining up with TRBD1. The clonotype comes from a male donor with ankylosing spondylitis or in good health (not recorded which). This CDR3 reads CANDRGDRGF. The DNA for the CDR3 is TGTGCCAACGACCGAGGGGACAGGGGCTTC.